The next 25 T cell receptor beta chains were all read from a single sample in a study of cytomegalovirus exposure and HLA in healthy donors. Primers for the PCR totalled 60 Vbeta and 13 Jbeta. Sequencing was performed with immunoSEQ multiplex PCR; in TCRdb, only in-frame clones are kept and a portion is missing. This table holds under 130,000 clones, 60% to 70% found once. The sequencing sample was made of PBMCs. These receptors originate from a woman aged 50 to 65 in good health and CMV-seronegative.

The genes are TRBV19 and TRBJ1-1; 11 nucleotides align to TRBD1. The germline gives CDR1 LNHDA, CDR2 SQIVND (reference sequence). J was trimmed by 8 bases and V by 3 bases; bases with no gene match: 5. The CDR3 spans 14 residues. The CDR3, as DNA: TGTGCCAGTAGTATCCTGGACAGGGGGCTCGAAGCTTTCTTT. This codes for CASSILDRGLEAFF.

The chain couples TRBV20-1 to TRBJ2-1; D gene uncertain. This CDR3 region has 11 residues. The V end lost 7 bases, the J end lost 2 bases, and 6 bases lay between the germline ends. Germline V CDR1 and CDR2: DFQATT, SNEGSKA (reference sequence). The CDR3 DNA follows: TGCAGTGTTCCCACCTACAATGAGCAGTTCTTC. Protein: CSVPTYNEQFF.

This sequence joins TRBV30 and TRBJ1-4, with D perhaps matching TRBD1 (5 bases). Germline CDR1 reads GTSNPN; CDR2 reads SVGIG (reference sequence). V lost 2 bases and J 3 bases, leaving 10 bases between the germline ends. The CDR3 totals 14 residues. This CDR3 reads CAWSLGLSNEKLFF. The CDR3 nucleotides read TGTGCCTGGAGTCTGGGACTGTCTAATGAAAAACTGTTTTTT.

The V and J genes are TRBV2 and TRBJ2-5; 7 bases match TRBD1. CDR1 and CDR2 from the germline V gene are SNHLY and FYNNEI. The CDR3 has 14 residues. V trimming: 8 bases; J trimming: 4 bases; junction bases outside the gene matches: 10. CDR3 sequence: CASSEQGVGETQYF. CDR3 coding DNA: TGTGCCAGCTCTGAGCAGGGGGTAGGAGAGACCCAGTACTTC.

The chain uses TRBV9 and TRBJ2-3; tentatively, D is TRBD2 (5 bases). Trimming took 2 bases from V and 5 from J, leaving 15 bases between them. This CDR3 contains 15 residues. The V gene's germline CDR1 is SGDLS and CDR2 YYNGEE. The CDR3 spells CASSVTISAQDTQYF. The DNA of the CDR3 is TGTGCCAGCAGCGTCACTATTAGCGCACAAGATACGCAGTATTTT.

This rearrangement joins TRBV5-5 to TRBJ1-1; D call uncertain. Trimming shortened V by 2 bases and J by 7 bases, and 15 bases separated the two germline ends. The CDR3 loop spans 14 amino acids. CDR1 SGHKS and CDR2 YYEKEE come from the germline V gene (reference sequence). Here the CDR3 reads CASSFLAIPGEAFF. The CDR3 DNA follows: TGTGCCAGCAGCTTTCTGGCAATCCCAGGTGAAGCTTTCTTT.

The chain combines TRBV7-2 with TRBJ2-3; D unresolved. The CDR3 spans 13 residues. With 6 bases removed from V and 2 bases from J, the gap between germline ends came to 9 bases. Germline values: CDR1 SGHTA, CDR2 FQGNSA. DNA for the CDR3: TGTGCCAGCAGGTTTCTAGACACAGATACGCAGTATTTT. The encoded protein is CASRFLDTDTQYF.

A few counts support this clone. The chain has TRBV19 and TRBJ1-3, with unresolved D. The V and J ends lost 6 bases and 4 bases respectively, with 10 bases between them. CDR1 is LNHDA and CDR2 is SQIVND in the germline V gene (reference sequence). The CDR3 length is 13 residues. The CDR3 nucleotides read TGTGCCAGTAGCCCATCCCGGGGAAACACCATATATTTT. This sequence encodes CASSPSRGNTIYF.

This clone occurred once. The CDR3 loop is CASSLRQGGNTIYF. Here the CDR3 DNA reads TGTGCCAGCAGCTTACGCCAGGGGGGAAACACCATATATTTT. The chain links TRBV7-2 to TRBJ1-3, with a possible D match to TRBD1 (6 bases). Germline V lookup: CDR1 SGHTA, CDR2 FQGNSA. The germline V and J ends were trimmed by 2 bases and 4 bases, with 9 bases remaining between them. The CDR3 runs to 14 residues.

This clone was found a few times. The CDR3 DNA sequence: TGTGCCACCCTACAGGGGGCTTTTACTAGAGGGCAGTTCTTC. It translates to CATLQGAFTRGQFF. The V gene is TRBV28, the J gene TRBJ2-1; TRBD1 matches 9 bases. This CDR3 has 14 residues. Germline CDR1 MDHEN, CDR2 SYDVKM. The V and J ends lost 10 bases and 12 bases, in that order; junction bases with no gene match: 16.

The chain recombines TRBV2 with TRBJ1-5; 7 nucleotides agree with TRBD1. The CDR3 runs 14 residues. CDR1 SNHLY and CDR2 FYNNEI come from the germline V gene. J lost 4 bases, V lost 10 bases, and 10 bases had no gene match. The CDR3 nucleotides read TGTGCCACCCAGGGGGATCTTCGGAATCAGCCCCAGCATTTT. As protein: CATQGDLRNQPQHF. Together with reference TRBV2 and TRBJ1-5, the CDR3 gives the full variable domain: EPEVTQTPSHQVTQMGQEVILRCVPISNHLYFYWYRQILGQKVEFLVSFYNNEISEKSEIFDDQFSVERPDGSNFTLKIRSTKLEDSAMYFCATQGDLRNQPQHFGDGTRLSIL.

The rearrangement joins TRBV4-2 to TRBJ2-1, with D tentatively TRBD2 (6 bases). Germline CDR1 is LGHNA and CDR2 is YNFKEQ. The CDR3 contains 15 residues. The V gene lost 3 bases and the J gene lost 4 bases, with 13 bases spanning the gap. The CDR3 reads CASSHATLAYNEQFF. The CDR3 nucleotides are TGTGCCAGCAGCCACGCCACACTAGCTTACAATGAGCAGTTCTTC.

The genes are TRBV7-6 and TRBJ2-1, with 9 bases that match TRBD2. The length of the CDR3 is 15 residues. The germline gives CDR1 SGHVS, CDR2 FNYEAQ. V dropped 5 bases and J dropped 0; count of bases not matched to a gene: 2. In nucleotides, the CDR3 is TGTGCCAGCAGCCGCGGGAGGGACTCCTACAATGAGCAGTTCTTC. Protein: CASSRGRDSYNEQFF. Full variable domain (outside the CDR3, taken from reference TRBV7-6 and TRBJ2-1): GAGVSQSPRYKVTKRGQDVALRCDPISGHVSLYWYRQALGQGPEFLTYFNYEAQQDKSGLPNDRFSAERPEGSISTLTIQRTEQRDSAMYRCASSRGRDSYNEQFFGPGTRLTVL.

This clone has only a few counts. The V call is TRBV18, the J call TRBJ2-3, with 11 bases aligning to TRBD2. Looked up from germline, CDR1 is KGHSH and CDR2 is LQKENI. The V gene end was trimmed by 3 bases and the J gene end by 3 bases; junction bases not matched to a gene: 14. The CDR3 sequence is 19 residues long. Here the CDR3 DNA reads TGTGCCAGCTCACCTTACGCCTCACTAGCGGGAGAGGGGACAGATACGCAGTATTTT. Its translation: CASSPYASLAGEGTDTQYF.

The V call is TRBV7-8, the J call TRBJ1-1; D remains ambiguous. V was clipped by 1 base and J by 1 base, with 10 bases between them. The CDR3 spans 15 residues. Germline CDR1 and CDR2: SGHVS and FQNEAQ. The CDR3 DNA reads as TGTGCCAGCAGCTTAGAGTTGGCGGAGAACACTGAAGCTTTCTTT. Its protein is CASSLELAENTEAFF.

The chain recombines TRBV28 with TRBJ2-7, with 8 bases that match TRBD2. The CDR3 has 14 amino acids. Trimming removed 5 bases from V and 6 bases from J; junction bases left unmatched: 9. Germline V CDR1 and CDR2: MDHEN, SYDVKM. CDR3 DNA: TGTGCCAGCAGTAAGACTAGCGTTTTCTCCGAGCAGTACTTC. Translated: CASSKTSVFSEQYF.

The chain is built from TRBV7-3 and TRBJ2-1; TRBD2 aligns across 7 bases. Unmatched junction bases numbered 5, after V lost 5 bases and J lost 7 bases. CDR1 is SGHTA, CDR2 FQGTGA, per germline. The CDR3 runs to 13 residues. The CDR3 here is CASSLPGGNEQFF. CDR3 in DNA: TGTGCCAGCAGCCTCCCCGGGGGGAATGAGCAGTTCTTC.

The rearrangement joins TRBV2 to TRBJ2-1; D is possibly TRBD2 (7 bases). With 6 bases removed from V and 7 bases from J, the gap between germline ends came to 13 bases. CDR1 is SNHLY, CDR2 FYNNEI, per germline. The CDR3 length is 13 residues. The CDR3 region is CASSLQGGNEQFF. The CDR3 region has the DNA TGTGCCAGCAGCTTACAGGGAGGGAATGAGCAGTTCTTC.

The V call is TRBV10-1, the J call TRBJ1-2; 7 bases match TRBD1. V was pared by 4 bases and J by 7 bases, with 9 bases of the junction left unmatched. Germline CDR1 reads WNHNN; CDR2 reads SYGVQD (reference sequence). CDR3 size: 14 residues. CDR3 in amino acids: CASSAGQTLGGYTF. The CDR3 nucleotides are TGCGCCAGCAGTGCGGGACAGACTCTCGGTGGCTACACCTTC.

The chain is built from TRBV4-1 and TRBJ2-5; D may be TRBD1 (6 bases). Judging by the DNA end, TRBJ2-7 fits better; the J call may be wrong. This CDR3 comprises 15 residues. The germline V gene encodes CDR1 MGHRA and CDR2 YSYEKL. This chain's CDR3 is CASSQFDRTSYEQYF. CDR3 bases: TGCGCCAGCAGCCAGTTCGACAGGACCTCCTACGAGCAGTACTTC.

This clone turned up a few times. V usage is TRBV6-6 and J usage is TRBJ2-1, with 8 bases fitting TRBD1. V was clipped by 2 bases and J by 6 bases; unmatched bases: 6. Looked up from germline, CDR1 is MNHNY and CDR2 is SVGAGI (reference sequence). The CDR3 is 15 amino acids. CDR3 loop: CASSYQDRETNEQFF. CDR3 sequence (DNA): TGTGCCAGCAGTTACCAGGACAGGGAGACCAATGAGCAGTTCTTC.

CDR3 loop: CASSVGTSGSTDTQYF. In DNA, the CDR3 is TGTGCCAGCAGCGTAGGGACTAGCGGGAGCACAGATACGCAGTATTTT. This chain uses TRBV9 with TRBJ2-3; 11 nucleotides agree with TRBD2. J gave up 0 bases and V 0 bases, and 0 bases lay outside the gene matches. CDR1 is SGDLS, CDR2 YYNGEE, per germline. CDR3 length: 16 amino acids.

This clone was counted once. This sequence joins TRBV27 and TRBJ2-3; maybe TRBD2 (5 bases). Trimming cost V 2 bases and J 5 bases, with 5 bases left between them. The CDR3 covers 12 residues. Germline CDR1 MNHEY, CDR2 SMNVEV (reference sequence). CDR3 in DNA: TGTGCCAGCAGTTTAGAGGGAGATACGCAGTATTTT. Its protein is CASSLEGDTQYF.

V usage is TRBV19 and J usage is TRBJ2-7; 9 bases fit TRBD1. From germline, CDR1 is LNHDA and CDR2 SQIVND (reference sequence). This CDR3 is built from 15 residues. Trimming cost V 1 base and J 4 bases; bases outside gene matches: 5. This CDR3 reads CASSIAQGATYEQYF. DNA for the CDR3: TGTGCCAGTAGTATAGCACAGGGGGCTACGTACGAGCAGTACTTC.

The rearrangement links TRBV7-9 to TRBJ1-1; 7 bases fit TRBD1. V shed 2 bases and J 7 bases; nucleotides not matched to a gene: 10. This CDR3 has 15 amino acids. Germline CDR1 is SEHNR and CDR2 is FQNEAQ (reference sequence). CDR3 region: CASSLLTGDVREAFF. The CDR3 region has the DNA TGTGCCAGCAGCTTACTAACAGGGGATGTCCGTGAAGCTTTCTTT.